This TCR beta chain was retrieved from a study of blood T cells in healthy people across ages (dated by TCRdb to the mid-2010s). For the wider study: In model experiments, template switching captured roughly one uniquely barcoded TCR beta cDNA molecule for every two T cells. For two donors (one aged 18 to 30 and one aged 80 or older), the study analyzed two additional independent replicas of 1 million unique cDNA reads from the same blood draw. The donors were split into four age groups: young (average around 17 years), middle-aged (roughly 40), aged (more than 60) and long-lived (more than 80). To avoid experimental bias, donors of different ages were distributed randomly across sequencing lanes. To track age-related changes in TCR beta repertoire diversity, the study relied on deep sequencing normalized with unique cDNA molecular identifiers. The research as a whole found: Because donor CMV infection status was unknown, age-related changes in expanded clonotypes were potentially confounded. Estimates of total diversity from one million sequenced T cells were regarded as lower bounds and underestimates. Compared with the aged group, more naive CD4+ T cells, fewer expanded clones and increased TCR diversity were shown by the long-lived group, suggesting age selection. Bulk unsorted PBMC profiling prevented conclusive comparison of naive and antigen-experienced compartments. A strong correlation was found between observed TCR beta diversity and the percentage of naive T cells measured by flow cytometry. Observed TCR beta diversity per million T cells fell roughly linearly with age, and a significant reduction was already apparent by age roughly 40.

As to this clonotype: The specificity of this receptor is unknown. Nothing much larger sits one base from this clone, and base qualities are not available.

The library relied on 5' RACE. The instrument given in TCRdb is Illumina HiSeq 2500. A second PCR of 7 to 11 cycles was performed with a sample-barcoded 5' primer and a J-beta primer mix. Each TCR beta cDNA molecule received a unique molecular identifier from a template-switch 5' adaptor carrying 12 random nucleotides. At least 3 million CDR3-containing paired-end reads were obtained from each sample. First-strand cDNA was synthesized from all RNA with the Mint cDNA synthesis kit, primed by a TRBC-specific oligonucleotide. After uracil-DNA glycosylase treatment, a first 18-cycle PCR used universal primers M1SS and BC2_uni_R on all cDNA. In the paper's pipeline: Normalization of each sample was performed by random selection of 1 million high-quality reads, each carrying a distinct molecular identifier. Reads with shared molecular identifiers were discarded instead of being binned into consensus sequences. MiTCR, set to a Q25 quality threshold and the strictest error-elimination algorithm, was used for CDR3 identification, clonotype clustering and error correction. A nonparametric unseen species model using Euler transformation provided a lower-bound estimate of total TCR beta diversity. Using fastp trimming at Q25 and MiXCR clonotype assembly, TCRdb reanalyzed the public sequencing data and kept in-frame beta chains. Each CDR3 protein appears once, grouped with its most common genes and DNA. The authors' filters were not applied to this entry. Within this sample are approximately 1,000,000 distinct CDR3 sequences, with 35% to 40% of them counted one time only. The ten biggest clones cover about an eighth of the sample.

The roughly 39 donors, aged 6 to 90 years, were systemically healthy Caucasian individuals from Russia. Roughly 11 milliliters of peripheral blood were drawn from each donor into EDTA-treated Vacutainer tubes. PBMCs were isolated by Ficoll-Paque density-gradient centrifugation, with at least 7 million obtained per sample. Total RNA, at least 6 micrograms per sample, was extracted from PBMCs with Trizol reagent. For every donor, an aliquot of PBMCs went through flow cytometry to measure the percentages of naive CD45RAhigh/CD27high T cells. Reading from cysteine to phenylalanine, the CDR3 counts 15 amino acids. Only CDR3 DNA is held: 45 bases, read in frame from base 1. The germline V and J ends show losses of 3 bases and 2 bases respectively, and no gene match explains 7 bases of the junction. In the germline V gene (reference sequence), CDR1 corresponds to DFQATT and CDR2 to SNEGSKA.

Sequences were obtained from blood. The TCR was taken from a man aged 18 to 35 in good health. Here the chain combines TRBV20-1 and TRBJ2-3; 8 bases in between match TRBD2. CDR3 protein: CSASPGGGITDTQYF. The bases are TGCAGTGCTAGCCCCGGGGGGGGAATCACAGATACGCAGTATTTT.